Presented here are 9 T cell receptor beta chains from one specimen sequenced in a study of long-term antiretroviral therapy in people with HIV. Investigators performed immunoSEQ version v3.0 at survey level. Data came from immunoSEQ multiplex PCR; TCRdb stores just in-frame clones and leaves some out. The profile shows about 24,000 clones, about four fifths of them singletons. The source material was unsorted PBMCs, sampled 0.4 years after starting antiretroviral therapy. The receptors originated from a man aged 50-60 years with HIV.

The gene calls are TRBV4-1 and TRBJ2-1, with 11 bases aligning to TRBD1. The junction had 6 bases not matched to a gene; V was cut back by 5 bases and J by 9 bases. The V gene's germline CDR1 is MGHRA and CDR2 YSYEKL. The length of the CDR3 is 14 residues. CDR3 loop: CASSIRTGGGEQFF. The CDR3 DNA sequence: TGCGCCAGCAGCATCCGGACAGGGGGCGGTGAGCAGTTCTTC.

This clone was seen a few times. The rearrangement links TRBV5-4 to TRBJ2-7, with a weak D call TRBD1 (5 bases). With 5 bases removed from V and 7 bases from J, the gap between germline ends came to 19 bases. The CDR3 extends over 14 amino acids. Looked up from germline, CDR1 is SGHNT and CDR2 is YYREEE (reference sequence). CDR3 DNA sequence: TGTGCCAGCAGGCAGGGTAGTCGGGCCGAGGAGCAGTACTTC. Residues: CASRQGSRAEEQYF.

CDR3 nucleotides: TGTGCCAGCAGCCAAGATACGGGGACACTCGTCTACAATGAGCAGTTCTTC. Protein sequence: CASSQDTGTLVYNEQFF. The V call is TRBV14, the J call TRBJ2-1, with a weak D call TRBD1 (6 bases). The germline V and J ends were trimmed by 0 bases and 3 bases, with 15 bases remaining between them. The CDR3 consists of 17 residues. Germline lookup yields CDR1 SGHDN and CDR2 FVKESK.

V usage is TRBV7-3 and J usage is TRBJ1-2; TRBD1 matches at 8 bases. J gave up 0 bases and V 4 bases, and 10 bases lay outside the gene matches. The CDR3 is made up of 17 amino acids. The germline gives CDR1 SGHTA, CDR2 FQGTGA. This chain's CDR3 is CASSSLDRDLTNYGYTF. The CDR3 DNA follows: TGTGCCAGCAGCTCCCTGGACAGGGACCTTACTAACTATGGCTACACCTTC.

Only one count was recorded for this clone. The CDR3 region is CASSWDGQGQTMGYTF. CDR3 coding DNA: TGCGCCAGCAGCTGGGACGGACAGGGACAAACTATGGGCTACACCTTC. This chain connects TRBV5-1 to TRBJ1-2; 8 bases match TRBD1. Germline V lookup: CDR1 SGHRS, CDR2 YFSETQ. The CDR3 runs to 16 residues. V was clipped by 3 bases and J by 8 bases; unmatched bases: 15.

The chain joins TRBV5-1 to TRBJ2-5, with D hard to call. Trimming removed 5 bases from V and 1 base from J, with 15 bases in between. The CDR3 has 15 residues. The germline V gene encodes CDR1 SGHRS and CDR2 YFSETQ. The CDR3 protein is CASRVVRGLQETQYF. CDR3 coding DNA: TGCGCCAGCAGAGTCGTCAGAGGCCTCCAAGAGACCCAGTACTTC. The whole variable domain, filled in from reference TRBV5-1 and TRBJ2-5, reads KAGVTQTPRYLIKTRGQQVTLSCSPISGHRSVSWYQQTPGQGLQFLFEYFSETQRNKGNFPGRFSGRQFSNSRSEMNVSTLELGDSALYLCASRVVRGLQETQYFGPGTRLLVL.

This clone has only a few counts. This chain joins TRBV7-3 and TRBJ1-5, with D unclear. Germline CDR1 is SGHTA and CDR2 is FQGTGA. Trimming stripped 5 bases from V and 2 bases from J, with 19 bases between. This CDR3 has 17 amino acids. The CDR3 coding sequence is TGTGCCAGCAGCGCCAGGAGGGTAGGGATGGGCAATCAGCCCCAGCATTTT. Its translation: CASSARRVGMGNQPQHF. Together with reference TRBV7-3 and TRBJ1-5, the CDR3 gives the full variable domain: GAGVSQTPSNKVTEKGKYVELRCDPISGHTALYWYRQSLGQGPEFLIYFQGTGAADDSGLPNDRFFAVRPEGSVSTLKIQRTERGDSAVYLCASSARRVGMGNQPQHFGDGTRLSIL.

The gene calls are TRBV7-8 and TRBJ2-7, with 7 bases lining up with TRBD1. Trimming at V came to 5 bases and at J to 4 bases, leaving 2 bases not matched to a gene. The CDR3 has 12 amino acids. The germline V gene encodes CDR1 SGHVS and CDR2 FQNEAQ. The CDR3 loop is CASSLGQYEQYF. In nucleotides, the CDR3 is TGTGCCAGCAGCCTGGGACAGTACGAGCAGTACTTC.

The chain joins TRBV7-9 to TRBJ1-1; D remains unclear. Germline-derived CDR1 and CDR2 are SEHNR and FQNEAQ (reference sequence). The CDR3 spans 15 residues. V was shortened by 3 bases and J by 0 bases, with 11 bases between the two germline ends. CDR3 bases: TGTGCCAGCAGCTTGGGCCAGCCCATGAACACTGAAGCTTTCTTT. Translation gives CASSLGQPMNTEAFF.